These 20 T cell receptor beta chains were all obtained from the same sample, sequenced in a study of blood T cell repertoires in COVID-19 (TCRdb year 2020). The method was the immunoSEQ multiplex PCR assay. TCRdb holds this immuneACCESS table with in-frame rearrangements only. Some clones are missing; in checked studies, unresolved V genes explain under half, and the rest has no known cause. The sample has 250,000 to 300,000 clones on record, roughly 90% of them singletons. Of the sample, under 15% is held by the ten largest clones. Sequencing used peripheral blood. These receptors were obtained from a woman aged 60-70 years with acute or convalescent COVID-19.

The rearrangement links TRBV27 to TRBJ1-6; 8 nucleotides line up with TRBD1. Germline CDR1 and CDR2: MNHEY and SMNVEV (reference sequence). The CDR3 is 13 residues long. The V gene end was trimmed by 10 bases and the J gene end by 7 bases; junction bases not matched to a gene: 6. DNA of the CDR3: TGTGCCACTGGGACAGGCCGAAATTCACCCCTCCACTTT. This codes for CATGTGRNSPLHF.

The chain's CDR3 is CASSQEGTVSTDTQYF. In DNA form, the CDR3 reads TGTGCCAGCAGCCAAGAAGGGACAGTCAGCACAGATACGCAGTATTTT. The chain has TRBV14 and TRBJ2-3; 7 bases agree with TRBD1. V was clipped by 0 bases and J by 0 bases; unmatched bases: 3. The CDR3 consists of 16 residues. The germline V gene has CDR1 SGHDN and CDR2 FVKESK.

This chain joins TRBV6-9 and TRBJ1-5, with D perhaps TRBD1 (5 bases). The CDR3 totals 18 residues. Germline CDR1 is MNHGY and CDR2 is SVAAGI. V was shortened by 4 bases and J by 5 bases, with 24 bases between the two germline ends. DNA for the CDR3: TGTGCCAGCAGTTGTTGGGGCCCGCGGAGAGGCTCCCATCAGCCCCAGCATTTT. It encodes CASSCWGPRRGSHQPQHF.

V is TRBV7-2 and J is TRBJ1-4, with 12 positions matching TRBD1. This CDR3 region has 16 residues. Germline V gene data show CDR1 as SGHTA and CDR2 as FQGNSA. V lost 7 bases, J lost 3 bases, and 6 bases stayed unmatched. DNA for the CDR3: TGTGCCAGCACCCCGGGACAGGGGGCTCCTAATGAAAAACTGTTTTTT. This gives the protein CASTPGQGAPNEKLFF.

This clone was found once. The chain combines TRBV28 with TRBJ1-5; D is possibly TRBD1 (6 bases). The CDR3 has 16 amino acids. Germline values: CDR1 MDHEN, CDR2 SYDVKM. The germline V and J ends were trimmed by 2 bases and 5 bases, with 16 bases remaining between them. The CDR3 is CASSLGFGGRDQPQHF. CDR3 in DNA: TGTGCCAGCAGTTTAGGATTCGGGGGGCGAGATCAGCCCCAGCATTTT.

The chain combines TRBV7-3 with TRBJ1-1; 10 positions agree with TRBD1. V shed 5 bases, J shed 3 bases, and the junction held 6 bases outside the gene matches. Per germline, CDR1 SGHTA and CDR2 FQGTGA. CDR3 length: 15 amino acids. CDR3 sequence: CASSLGTGVDTEAFF. CDR3 in DNA: TGTGCCAGCAGCCTGGGGACAGGGGTGGACACTGAAGCTTTCTTT.

The chain combines TRBV10-3 with TRBJ2-1, with 7 bases fitting TRBD1. CDR3 length: 17 amino acids. CDR1 is ENHRY and CDR2 is SYGVKD in the germline V gene. The V and J ends lost 8 bases and 10 bases, in that order; junction bases with no gene match: 23. CDR3 in amino acids: CAIPSDRRQSNFGEQFF. The CDR3 region has the DNA TGTGCCATCCCGTCGGACAGGCGCCAGTCAAATTTTGGAGAGCAGTTCTTC.

About this clone itself: In the same sample, other DNA sequences code for this CDR3. CDR3 nucleotides: TGTGCCAGTAGTATACAGGGTCAAACTGAAGCTTTCTTT. Translation: CASSIQGQTEAFF. This rearrangement joins TRBV19 to TRBJ1-1, with D maybe TRBD1 (5 bases). Deletions cut 2 bases from V and 5 bases from J, with 9 bases between. CDR3 length equals 13 residues. Germline V gene lookup returns CDR1 LNHDA and CDR2 SQIVND (reference sequence).

This chain joins TRBV24-1 and TRBJ2-5; TRBD2 matches at 8 bases. J was trimmed by 1 base and V by 5 bases; bases with no gene match: 8. The germline V gene encodes CDR1 KGHDR and CDR2 SFDVKD. This CDR3 is 16 amino acids long. The CDR3: CATSGRTGGRQETQYF. DNA for the CDR3: TGTGCCACCAGTGGAAGAACGGGAGGGCGCCAAGAGACCCAGTACTTC.

The chain employs TRBV30 and TRBJ1-1; TRBD1 agrees at 10 bases. V shed 4 bases, J shed 5 bases, and the junction held 4 bases outside the gene matches. CDR1 and CDR2 (germline): GTSNPN, SVGIG (reference sequence). CDR3 length equals 13 residues. DNA of the CDR3: TGTGCCTGGATGGGACAGGGGAGTACTGAAGCTTTCTTT. Protein sequence: CAWMGQGSTEAFF.

This chain uses TRBV7-2 with TRBJ2-5; possible D gene TRBD1, 5 bases. The germline V and J ends were trimmed by 3 bases and 2 bases, with 19 bases remaining between them. Germline CDR1 reads SGHTA; CDR2 reads FQGNSA. CDR3 length: 17 amino acids. The CDR3 region is CASSFLRMTAIQETQYF. CDR3 in DNA: TGTGCCAGCAGCTTTCTCCGTATGACAGCTATACAAGAGACCCAGTACTTC.

The chain combines TRBV27 with TRBJ2-1; D might be TRBD1 (6 bases). In germline, CDR1 is MNHEY, CDR2 SMNVEV (reference sequence). Trimming removed 4 bases at V and 7 bases at J, with 14 bases between. The CDR3 sequence is 14 residues long. CDR3 region: CASSWDTLNNEQFF. The CDR3 bases are TGTGCCAGCAGTTGGGACACTTTGAATAATGAGCAGTTCTTC.

CDR3 DNA sequence: TGTGCCAGCAGCTCGGGGAGGGGGGAGACCCAGTACTTC. Amino acid sequence: CASSSGRGETQYF. This chain uses TRBV5-4 with TRBJ2-5, with D maybe TRBD2 (7 bases). The V end lost 3 bases, the J end lost 5 bases, and 11 bases lay between the germline ends. Germline CDR1 and CDR2: SGHNT and YYREEE (reference sequence). The CDR3 is 13 amino acids.

The chain joins TRBV19 to TRBJ1-5, with 7 bases identical to TRBD1. There are 16 residues in the CDR3. V trimming: 3 bases; J trimming: 5 bases; junction bases outside the gene matches: 10. CDR1 and CDR2 (germline): LNHDA, SQIVND (reference sequence). The CDR3 nucleotides read TGTGCCAGTAGTATGAGGGGGCGCGGGGACGATCAGCCCCAGCATTTT. Encoded protein: CASSMRGRGDDQPQHF.

The V call is TRBV2, the J call TRBJ2-2; 8 nucleotides agree with TRBD1. J gave up 1 base and V 11 bases, and 6 bases lay outside the gene matches. Germline CDR1 SNHLY, CDR2 FYNNEI. This CDR3 region has 14 residues. The CDR3 sequence is CAGRGQGNTGELFF. The CDR3 coding sequence is TGTGCCGGGCGCGGACAGGGGAACACCGGGGAGCTGTTTTTT.

The chain is built from TRBV4-3 and TRBJ2-1; D unclear. V was pared by 1 base and J by 0 bases, with 7 bases between. Per germline, CDR1 LGHNA and CDR2 YSLEER. The CDR3 length is 15 residues. CDR3 bases: TGCGCCAGCAGCCAAGCCCAGGCCTCCTACAATGAGCAGTTCTTC. Protein product: CASSQAQASYNEQFF.

The rearrangement joins TRBV5-1 to TRBJ1-2; 8 bases line up with TRBD1. J was trimmed by 3 bases and V by 4 bases; bases with no gene match: 8. CDR1 is SGHRS, CDR2 YFSETQ, per germline. The CDR3 runs 15 residues. The DNA of the CDR3 is TGCGCCAGCAGCCTAGGACAGGGCTATGACTATGGCTACACCTTC. Translated, it gives CASSLGQGYDYGYTF. Looking up the rest from reference TRBV5-1 and TRBJ1-2 gives the full variable domain: KAGVTQTPRYLIKTRGQQVTLSCSPISGHRSVSWYQQTPGQGLQFLFEYFSETQRNKGNFPGRFSGRQFSNSRSEMNVSTLELGDSALYLCASSLGQGYDYGYTFGSGTRLTVV.

The chain is built from TRBV7-6 and TRBJ2-3; TRBD1 is a possible D gene (6 bases). The CDR3 runs 17 residues. Germline-derived CDR1 and CDR2 are SGHVS and FNYEAQ. V gave up 0 bases and J gave up 2 bases, with 15 bases separating them. This chain's CDR3 is CASSLAGGLGHTDTQYF. In DNA, the CDR3 is TGTGCCAGCAGCTTAGCAGGGGGATTGGGGCACACAGATACGCAGTATTTT.

This clone was seen only once. The V call is TRBV27, the J call TRBJ2-2; weak D call: TRBD2 (7 bases). The CDR3 loop spans 17 amino acids. Germline V CDR1 and CDR2: MNHEY, SMNVEV (reference sequence). Trimming shortened V by 2 bases and J by 0 bases, and 13 bases separated the two germline ends. The CDR3 loop is CASSLRGGTPNTGELFF. The CDR3 DNA sequence: TGTGCCAGCAGTTTAAGGGGGGGAACTCCGAACACCGGGGAGCTGTTTTTT.

This sequence joins TRBV24-1 and TRBJ2-1; possibly TRBD1 for D (6 bases). The germline V gene has CDR1 KGHDR and CDR2 SFDVKD. CDR3 size: 15 residues. V was cut by 2 bases and J by 4 bases, with 11 bases left in between. As DNA, the CDR3 is TGTGCCACCAGTGATTCACGGGACATATACAATGAGCAGTTCTTC. The encoded protein is CATSDSRDIYNEQFF.